This T cell receptor beta chain was sequenced for a study of OX40 agonist ivuxolimab in advanced cancers. Looking at the study overall: In this cohort, patients received ivuxolimab, an agonistic anti-OX40 (CD134) antibody. General study findings and limits: Some of the nonresponding patients also showed low levels of normalized T-cell clonal expansion.

Trimming removed 4 bases at V and 4 bases at J, with 15 bases between. CDR3 length equals 15 residues. Germline loops: CDR1 SGHRS, CDR2 YFSETQ. In regard to this clone: Its antigen is unknown.

Patients were ruled out by autoimmune disease history or systemic immunosuppression. Blood got drawn at baseline, again on cycle 4 day 1, and then on cycle 7 day 1. Only in-frame clones appear in the TCRdb table, and some are missing; sequencing was by immunoSEQ multiplex PCR. In the table there are tens of thousands of clones, 89% of which are singletons. J is TRBJ2-1 and V is TRBV5-1; maybe TRBD2 (6 bases). The sequencing used CD4+ or CD8+ T cells sorted from blood, collected in a trial of the OX40 agonist ivuxolimab. The sequence was obtained from an adult with an advanced solid tumor such as melanoma, head and neck, liver or kidney cancer. The CDR3 reads CASSRDLSLYNEQFF. As DNA, the CDR3 is TGCGCCAGCAGCCGGGACTTATCTCTATACAATGAGCAGTTCTTC.